This T cell receptor (beta chain) appears in the sequencing data of a study of shared clonotypes between healthy human individuals. Study-wide findings and caveats: An anticipated effect of sequencing depth on clonotype sharing among donors was recognized. Despite large depth, sorted-subset datasets appeared incompletely sequenced.

Trimming removed 1 base from V and 4 bases from J, with 12 bases in between. CDR1 is SGHRS, CDR2 YFSETQ, per germline. The CDR3 is 15 residues long. The deep-level immunoSEQ assay was used. Assay used: immunoSEQ multiplex PCR; TCRdb lists only in-frame clones, some missing. Of roughly 2,300,000 clones listed, 85% to 95% were seen once; the top ten hold approximately 0.4%. As regards this clone: No antigen is known for it.

The specimen was naive CD4+ T cells from PBMCs. The subset here: CD45RA+ positively selected. This chain uses TRBV5-1 with TRBJ2-1, with D perhaps given as TRBD1 or TRBD2 (6 bases each). This clonotype originated in a young man in good health. Some clones in this sample may be carry-over from other donors' samples. This chain's CDR3 is CASSLRGEPYNEQFF. CDR3 DNA: TGCGCCAGCAGCTTGAGGGGGGAACCTTACAATGAGCAGTTCTTC.